This TCR beta chain stems from a study of CD8 T cells in ankylosing spondylitis. Study results and limitations: Made up of eight or nine highly homologous variants, a TCR beta motif appeared characteristic of ankylosing spondylitis blood. Earlier studies detected some motif variants in reactive arthritis synovial fluid and blood.

A quantitative 5'-RACE method, one with molecular barcodes, was used to make TCR beta libraries. One entry per CDR3 protein, called by TCRdb with MiXCR from the 5' RACE reads. The table shows hundreds of thousands of distinct CDR3 sequences, with 20% to 25% occurring only once. This clonotype was detected only a few times. Its antigen is unknown. CDR1 SGHTA and CDR2 FQGNSA come from the germline V gene. The V segment lost 0 bases and the J segment 0 bases; nucleotides outside the gene matches: 2. CDR3 length equals 16 residues. The clonotype was recovered from a female donor with ankylosing spondylitis or in good health (not recorded which). This sequence joins TRBV7-2 and TRBJ1-3; 7 nucleotides agree with TRBD1. Input material: blood, either unsorted or a sorted T cell fraction (not recorded which). CDR3 DNA sequence: TGTGCCAGCAGCTTAGCGGGGACAGCCTCTGGAAACACCATATATTTT. This translates into CASSLAGTASGNTIYF.